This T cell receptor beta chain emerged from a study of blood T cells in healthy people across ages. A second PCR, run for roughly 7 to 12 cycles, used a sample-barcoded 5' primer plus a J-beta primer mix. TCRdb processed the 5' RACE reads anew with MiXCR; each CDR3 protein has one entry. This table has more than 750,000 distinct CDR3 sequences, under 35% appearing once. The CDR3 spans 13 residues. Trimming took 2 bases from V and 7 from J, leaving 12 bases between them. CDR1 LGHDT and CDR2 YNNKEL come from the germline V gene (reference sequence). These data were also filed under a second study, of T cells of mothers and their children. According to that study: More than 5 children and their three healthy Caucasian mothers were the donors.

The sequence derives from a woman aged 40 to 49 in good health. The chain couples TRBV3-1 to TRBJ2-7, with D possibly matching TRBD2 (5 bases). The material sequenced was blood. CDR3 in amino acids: CASSQMLAGEQYF. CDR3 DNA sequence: TGTGCCAGCAGCCAAATGCTAGCCGGGGAGCAGTACTTC.